This TCR beta chain came from a study of shared clonotypes between healthy human individuals. Looking at the study overall: The donors, two women and a few men, were aged 18 to 49.

At the deep level, the assay was run. What was sequenced on ten immunoSEQ deep assay plates was unsorted PBMC DNA. In the study's own analysis: From ImmunoSEQ came sequences covering only the junction and carrying no quality scores, so filtering differed. The data were produced by immunoSEQ multiplex PCR, yet TCRdb's version contains in-frame clones alone and is incomplete. That table supplies the V and J calls and clone size; D and trimming were determined from the DNA. The sample includes fewer than 550,000 clones, 60% to 80% of them seen just once. Deletions cut 1 base from V and 2 bases from J, with 13 bases between. Looked up from germline, CDR1 is SGHNT and CDR2 is YENEEA. The CDR3 totals 16 residues.

The J gene is TRBJ2-3, the V gene TRBV11-3; D perhaps matches TRBD2 (5 bases). The origin of this receptor is a middle-aged woman in good health. Some clones in this sample may be carry-over from other donors' samples. Sequenced sample: PBMCs. This chain's CDR3 is CASSLGSDPYTDTQYF. The CDR3 DNA follows: TGTGCCAGCAGCTTAGGTAGCGATCCCTACACAGATACGCAGTATTTT. The complete variable domain, with remaining parts taken from reference TRBV11-3 and TRBJ2-3, reads EAGVVQSPRYKIIEKKQPVAFWCNPISGHNTLYWYLQNLGQGPELLIRYENEEAVDDSQLPKDRFSAERLKGVDSTLKIQPAELGDSAVYLCASSLGSDPYTDTQYFGPGTRLTVL.